This T cell receptor beta chain was captured by sequencing in a study of shared clonotypes between healthy human individuals. General study points: Around 5% was the fraction of naive CD4 clonotypes found shared across four donors. Clonotype sharing among donors, it was expected, would be affected by sequencing depth.

Germline-derived CDR1 and CDR2 are SGHDT and YYEEEE. Losses at the gene ends were 3 bases for V and 6 bases for J; bases not matched to a gene: 13. The CDR3 contains 16 residues. Comments on this clone: Antigen specificity is unknown.

Per the original methods: Filtering differed since immunoSEQ provided only junctions, with no quality scores. Clones were read by immunoSEQ multiplex PCR, and TCRdb kept only the in-frame ones, dropping some. V, J and clone size are taken as reported in that table, and D and trimming were inferred from the DNA itself. The sample has 850,000 to 1,200,000 clones; around 75% are singletons. What was sequenced was memory CD4+ T cells sorted from blood. Stated subset: CD45RA-negative fraction. The rearrangement links TRBV5-6 to TRBJ1-2; 8 nucleotides align to TRBD1. This receptor was identified in a man in his late teens or twenties in good health. The CDR3 reads CASSWGRGQGRNGYTF. CDR3 DNA: TGTGCCAGCAGCTGGGGCAGAGGACAGGGTCGAAATGGCTACACCTTC.